Presented here are 13 T cell receptor beta chains from one specimen sequenced in a study of T cell responses to AZD1222 COVID-19 vaccine. This table comes from immunoSEQ multiplex PCR, and its TCRdb copy is limited to in-frame clones, with some not included. Of tens of thousands of clones in the sample, 75% to 85% are singletons; the top ten hold about 20%. This specimen consisted of peripheral blood, obtained on day 0 of AZD1222 vaccination. These receptors were collected from an adult in good health.

This rearrangement joins TRBV2 to TRBJ2-3; D remains unclear. V was cut by 2 bases and J by 4 bases, with 7 bases left in between. The CDR3 is 13 amino acids. From germline, CDR1 is SNHLY and CDR2 FYNNEI. The CDR3 region is CASSEFGPDTQYF. The CDR3 region has the DNA TGTGCCAGCAGTGAATTCGGTCCAGATACGCAGTATTTT.

This sequence joins TRBV18 and TRBJ1-3, with D uncertain. The germline gives CDR1 KGHSH, CDR2 LQKENI. V gave up 2 bases and J gave up 0 bases, with 8 bases separating them. CDR3 length: 15 amino acids. DNA of the CDR3: TGTGCCAGCTCACCAGAAGGTAGCTCTGGAAACACCATATATTTT. Its translation: CASSPEGSSGNTIYF.

The gene calls are TRBV19 and TRBJ1-5, with 8 bases that match TRBD1. The V gene's germline CDR1 is LNHDA and CDR2 SQIVND (reference sequence). Losses at the gene ends were 5 bases for V and 4 bases for J; bases not matched to a gene: 4. The CDR3 has 14 amino acids. CDR3 residues: CASSATGGNQPQHF. For the CDR3, the DNA is TGTGCCAGTAGTGCCACAGGGGGAAATCAGCCCCAGCATTTT.

The V gene is TRBV19, the J gene TRBJ2-5; TRBD2 agrees at 8 bases. The CDR3 runs to 15 residues. After removal of 3 bases from V and 4 bases from J, the junction contained 7 bases not matched to a gene. Germline CDR1 and CDR2: LNHDA and SQIVND (reference sequence). The CDR3 is CASSMSGGLLETQYF. Here the CDR3 DNA reads TGTGCCAGTAGTATGAGCGGGGGCCTTCTAGAGACCCAGTACTTC.

A note on this clone: The same CDR3 can be traced to other DNA sequences in this sample. The rearrangement joins TRBV2 to TRBJ2-2, with no clear D. Per germline, CDR1 SNHLY and CDR2 FYNNEI. Trimming took off 7 bases at V and 3 bases at J, with 15 bases between the two ends. The CDR3 totals 15 residues. DNA for the CDR3: TGTGCCAGCATGCCTACCGATGGAGACACCGGGGAGCTGTTTTTT. Protein sequence: CASMPTDGDTGELFF.

This clone was counted a few times. J is TRBJ2-3 and V is TRBV5-5; D gene unclear. Trimming took 4 bases from V and 2 from J, leaving 8 bases between them. CDR1 is SGHKS and CDR2 is YYEKEE in the germline V gene (reference sequence). The CDR3 covers 13 residues. Here the CDR3 reads CASSLGYTDTQYF. CDR3 DNA: TGTGCCAGCAGCCTAGGGTACACAGATACGCAGTATTTT.

The CDR3 reads CASSNHEAGPNSPLHF. The DNA for the CDR3 is TGTGCCAGCTCCAACCATGAGGCAGGCCCTAATTCACCCCTCCACTTT. The genes are TRBV18 and TRBJ1-6; D uncertain. From germline, CDR1 is KGHSH and CDR2 LQKENI. The germline V and J ends were trimmed by 6 bases and 6 bases, with 18 bases remaining between them. There are 16 residues in the CDR3.

The chain employs TRBV12-3 or TRBV12-4 and TRBJ1-1, with TRBD1 matching over 7 bases. This CDR3 is built from 13 residues. Trimming took 7 bases from V and 1 from J; bases not matched to a gene: 3. For the CDR3, the DNA is TGTGCCAGCACGGGACAGCCGAACACTGAAGCTTTCTTT. This translates into CASTGQPNTEAFF.

J is TRBJ2-2 and V is TRBV5-1; no clear D. The CDR3 covers 14 residues. From germline, CDR1 is SGHRS and CDR2 YFSETQ. V shed 0 bases and J shed 0 bases, with 3 bases lying between them. The CDR3 DNA reads as TGCGCCAGCAGCTTGGCTCCGAACACCGGGGAGCTGTTTTTT. As protein: CASSLAPNTGELFF.

This chain links TRBV7-9 with TRBJ2-2; the D gene is possibly TRBD2 (5 bases). Trimming left V 1 base short and J 5 bases short, with 5 bases between. Germline V gene sequence: CDR1 SEHNR, CDR2 FQNEAQ (reference sequence). CDR3 length equals 13 residues. As DNA, the CDR3 is TGTGCCAGCAGCTTAGGCGGGACCGGGGAGCTGTTTTTT. Its protein product is CASSLGGTGELFF.

V usage is TRBV3-1 (or the pseudogene TRBV3-2) and J usage is TRBJ1-1, with unresolved D. CDR1 is LGHDT, CDR2 YNNKEL, per germline (reference sequence). The CDR3 has 13 amino acids. V lost 3 bases and J lost 3, with 8 bases in between. CDR3 loop: CASSHKLDTEAFF. As DNA, the CDR3 is TGTGCCAGCAGCCATAAACTTGACACTGAAGCTTTCTTT.

A single count supports this clone. V is TRBV5-1 and J is TRBJ2-2, with TRBD1 identical over 7 bases. CDR1 SGHRS and CDR2 YFSETQ come from the germline V gene. This CDR3 has 16 residues. The junction had 7 bases not matched to a gene; V was cut back by 4 bases and J by 1 base. CDR3 nucleotides: TGCGCCAGCAGCATACCCGACAGGGAGAACACCGGGGAGCTGTTTTTT. Protein: CASSIPDRENTGELFF.

The chain joins TRBV11-2 to TRBJ2-5; D remains ambiguous. Germline V gene lookup returns CDR1 SGHAT and CDR2 FQNNGV. This CDR3 has 12 residues. V lost 2 bases, J lost 4 bases, and 5 bases lay in between. This CDR3 is CASSLSVETQYF. CDR3 coding DNA: TGTGCCAGCAGCTTAAGCGTAGAGACCCAGTACTTC.